These T cell receptor beta chains were read from a single sample in a study of tumor and adjacent non-tumor tissue in lung cancer. TCRdb independently ran MiXCR on the multiplex PCR reads; one entry per CDR3 protein. The table shows about 200,000 distinct CDR3 sequences, with 60% to 75% occurring only once. The sequenced sample consisted of lung tumor tissue. The receptors originated from a man in his sixties with non-small cell lung cancer. CDR3s include the opening cysteine and the closing phenylalanine or tryptophan. The order of the fields is CDR3 protein, CDR3 DNA, V gene, clone size, D gene, J gene. A D gene is named only where the DNA matches it firmly. A clone size is listed for some rows: how often the clone was seen (once, few, many), or a class if it is expanded.

CDR3: CANSPTSGGATGANVLTF
DNA: TGTGCCAACAGTCCAACTAGCGGGGGTGCCACTGGGGCCAACGTCCTGACCTTC
V: TRBV11-2
size: NA
D: TRBD2
J: TRBJ2-6

CDR3: CVTSAQATPYEQYF
DNA: TGTGTCACCTCAGCCCAGGCGACCCCCTACGAGCAGTACTTC
V: TRBV6-1
size: NA
D: NA
J: TRBJ2-7

CDR3: CSVRDRSGGSNQPQYF
DNA: TGCAGTGTTAGAGATCGATCGGGGGGTAGCAATCAGCCCCAGTATTTT
V: TRBV20-1
size: NA
D: TRBD2
J: TRBJ2-3

CDR3: CSVRENWGEQYF
DNA: TGCAGTGTTAGAGAGAACTGGGGCGAGCAGTACTTC
V: TRBV20-1
size: NA
D: NA
J: TRBJ2-7

CDR3: CASSSMGTGYYEQYF
DNA: TGTGCCAGCAGCTCGATGGGGACTGGATACTACGAGCAGTACTTC
V: TRBV7-2
size: few
D: NA
J: TRBJ2-7

CDR3: CSPRDFGQGRAEAFF
DNA: TGCAGTCCTAGAGATTTCGGGCAGGGGCGAGCTGAAGCTTTCTTT
V: TRBV20-1
size: NA
D: NA
J: TRBJ1-1

CDR3: CASSLAGGMDTRDLLF
DNA: TGTGCCAGCAGCTTAGCTGGGGGGATGGACACCAGGGATCTGTTGTTT
V: TRBV11-2
size: NA
D: NA
J: TRBJ2-2

CDR3: CSTRGPSNYGYTF
DNA: TGCAGTACTAGAGGGCCCAGTAACTATGGTTACACCTTC
V: TRBV20-1
size: NA
D: NA
J: TRBJ1-2

CDR3: CSAYQGGNQPQHF
DNA: TGCAGCGCCTACCAGGGAGGCAATCAGCCCCAGCATTTT
V: TRBV29-1
size: NA
D: NA
J: TRBJ1-5

CDR3: CSAERRNGGAPGELFF
DNA: TGCAGTGCCGAAAGACGCAACGGGGGGGCCCCCGGGGAGCTGTTTTTT
V: TRBV20-1
size: NA
D: TRBD2
J: TRBJ2-2

CDR3: CASSPWTGGNTEAFF
DNA: TGTGCCAGCAGTCCCTGGACAGGAGGGAACACTGAAGCTTTCTTT
V: TRBV12-3/TRBV12-4
size: NA
D: TRBD1
J: TRBJ1-1

CDR3: CASSEGGDSRYVQYF
DNA: TGCGCCAGCAGTGAAGGAGGGGACAGTCGGTATGTTCAGTACTTC
V: TRBV6-1
size: NA
D: NA
J: TRBJ2-4

CDR3: CSVIGLAGCFAGELFF
DNA: TGCAGCGTGATAGGACTAGCGGGATGTTTTGCCGGGGAGCTGTTTTTT
V: TRBV29-1
size: NA
D: TRBD2
J: TRBJ2-2

CDR3: CASSQSGTHLHGEQSF
DNA: TGTGCCAGCAGCCAAAGTGGGACACACTTACATGGTGAGCAGTCCTTC
V: TRBV11-1
size: NA
D: NA
J: TRBJ2-1

CDR3: CASSYPAGVVYEKYF
DNA: TGTGCCAGCAGTTACCCGGCAGGGGTAGTCTACGAGAAGTACTTC
V: TRBV6-5
size: NA
D: NA
J: TRBJ2-7

CDR3: CASNQEDRGVEKLFF
DNA: TGCGCCAGCAACCAAGAGGACAGGGGTGTTGAAAAACTGTTTTTT
V: TRBV4-3
size: NA
D: TRBD1
J: TRBJ1-4

CDR3: CASTPATDHETRYF
DNA: TGTGCCAGCACCCCCGCGACGGACCACGAGACCCGGTACTTC
V: TRBV11-2
size: once
D: NA
J: TRBJ2-5

CDR3: CASCKGTVLLQESQYF
DNA: TGTGCCAGCTGCAAAGGGACAGTTCTCCTTCAAGAGAGCCAGTACTTC
V: TRBV11-3
size: NA
D: TRBD1
J: TRBJ2-5

CDR3: CTATDRVAGNEQFF
DNA: TGCACTGCTACCGATAGGGTCGCTGGCAATGAGCAGTTCTTC
V: TRBV20-1
size: NA
D: NA
J: TRBJ2-1

CDR3: CTSRLAGVDTQCF
DNA: TGTACCAGCAGATTAGCGGGGGTGGATACGCAGTGTTTT
V: TRBV11-3
size: NA
D: TRBD2
J: TRBJ2-3

CDR3: CSARPPSRVTYEQYF
DNA: TGCAGTGCTAGACCACCGTCCCGGGTTACCTACGAGCAGTACTTC
V: TRBV20-1
size: many
D: NA
J: TRBJ2-7

CDR3: CASSHKSGRGGTGELFF
DNA: TGCGCCAGCAGCCACAAATCGGGACGAGGAGGTACCGGGGAGCTGTTCTTT
V: TRBV4-3
size: NA
D: NA
J: TRBJ2-2

CDR3: CASSPDRSPGNTIYF
DNA: TGTGCCAGCAGCCCCGACAGGAGCCCTGGAAACACCATATATTTT
V: TRBV7-9
size: NA
D: NA
J: TRBJ1-3

CDR3: CSARDGYSDQPQHF
DNA: TGCAGTGCTAGAGACGGTTATAGCGATCAGCCCCAGCATTTT
V: TRBV20-1
size: once
D: NA
J: TRBJ1-5

CDR3: CRARDRTGDSNQPQHF
DNA: TGCCGTGCTAGAGATCGAACGGGGGATAGCAATCAGCCCCAGCATTTT
V: TRBV20-1
size: NA
D: NA
J: TRBJ1-5

CDR3: CASSLAIDTQYF
DNA: TGTGCCAGCAGCTTGGCTATTGATACCCAGTACTTC
V: TRBV5-6
size: NA
D: NA
J: TRBJ2-5